The 32 T cell receptor beta chains below all came from one sample that was sequenced in a study of cytomegalovirus exposure and HLA in healthy donors. PCR primers comprised 60 Vbeta and 13 Jbeta primers. Sequencing was performed with immunoSEQ multiplex PCR; in TCRdb, only in-frame clones are kept and a portion is missing. The sample holds approximately 100,000 clones, approximately 80% seen once. Sequencing was carried out using PBMCs. All receptors derive from a female donor in good health and CMV-seropositive.

This clone was observed a single time. The J gene is TRBJ1-3, the V gene TRBV29-1; no clear D gene. The germline V and J ends were trimmed by 2 bases and 5 bases, with 13 bases remaining between them. Germline CDR1 SQVTM, CDR2 ANQGSEA. The CDR3 loop spans 14 amino acids. CDR3 region: CSVERGPERNTIYF. The CDR3 DNA reads TGCAGCGTTGAACGAGGCCCCGAGAGAAACACCATATATTTT.

The chain employs TRBV19 and TRBJ1-2, with D tentatively TRBD1 (6 bases). Germline values: CDR1 LNHDA, CDR2 SQIVND (reference sequence). Trimming took off 6 bases at V and 4 bases at J, with 12 bases between the two ends. This CDR3 is built from 13 residues. The CDR3 DNA follows: TGTGCCAGTAGGGTTGGGGGCGGCTATGGCTACACCTTC. This encodes CASRVGGGYGYTF.

The chain carries TRBV10-2 and TRBJ1-3; 7 positions agree with TRBD1. The CDR3 contains 16 residues. The V segment lost 3 bases and the J segment 7 bases; nucleotides outside the gene matches: 12. Looked up from germline, CDR1 is WSHSY and CDR2 is SAAADI. Written as DNA, the CDR3 is TGCGCCAGCAGTGACCCCAGGGGGGCTAGTCGGAACACCATATATTTT. Protein sequence: CASSDPRGASRNTIYF.

V gene TRBV29-1 combines with J gene TRBJ1-1; D might be TRBD1 (6 bases). This CDR3 comprises 12 residues. The germline V gene encodes CDR1 SQVTM and CDR2 ANQGSEA. V was trimmed by 7 bases and J by 2 bases, leaving 11 bases between them. CDR3 nucleotide sequence: TGCAGCGGAGGACAGATAAACACTGAAGCTTTCTTT. It codes for CSGGQINTEAFF.

The rearrangement links TRBV7-8 to TRBJ2-1; 9 nucleotides line up with TRBD2. Per the germline V gene, CDR1 is SGHVS and CDR2 is FQNEAQ. The CDR3 extends over 16 amino acids. The V and J ends lost 4 bases and 8 bases, in that order; junction bases with no gene match: 12. CDR3 sequence reads: CASSSPGGSGSDEQFF. The CDR3 nucleotides read TGTGCCAGCAGCTCGCCGGGTGGTAGCGGGAGTGATGAGCAGTTCTTC.

The chain is built from TRBV5-1 and TRBJ1-2, with D possibly matching TRBD1 (5 bases). This CDR3 spans 13 amino acids. V dropped 0 bases and J dropped 7 bases, with 10 bases sitting between them. CDR1 is SGHRS, CDR2 YFSETQ, per germline. The CDR3 DNA is TGCGCCAGCAGCTTGGTGTCAGGGTCTGGCTACACCTTC. This translates into CASSLVSGSGYTF.

This chain uses TRBV7-9 with TRBJ2-2, with 9 positions matching TRBD1. The germline V gene encodes CDR1 SEHNR and CDR2 FQNEAQ (reference sequence). The CDR3 is made up of 15 amino acids. Trimming at V came to 3 bases and at J to 2 bases, leaving 1 base not matched to a gene. CDR3 DNA sequence: TGTGCCAGCAGCTTGGGACAGGGTAACACCGGGGAGCTGTTTTTT. Its protein is CASSLGQGNTGELFF.

A single count supports this clone. The chain recombines TRBV11-1 with TRBJ2-3; D may be TRBD2 (5 bases). V lost 1 base and J lost 2, with 16 bases in between. The CDR3 length is 17 residues. Germline-derived CDR1 and CDR2 are SGHAT and FQDESV (reference sequence). The CDR3: CASSLVGRNSLTDTQYF. DNA of the CDR3: TGTGCCAGCAGCTTAGTGGGGAGAAACTCCCTCACAGATACGCAGTATTTT.

The CDR3 loop is CASSVRENTEAFF. CDR3 sequence (DNA): TGTGCCAGCAGCGTTCGGGAGAACACTGAAGCTTTCTTT. The chain recombines TRBV9 with TRBJ1-1; D is uncertain. CDR3 length: 13 residues. V dropped 2 bases and J dropped 1 base, with 6 bases sitting between them. Germline values: CDR1 SGDLS, CDR2 YYNGEE.

The table lists this clone with a few counts. The V call is TRBV4-1, the J call TRBJ2-6, with D perhaps matching TRBD2 (7 bases). Germline assignment: CDR1 MGHRA and CDR2 YSYEKL. Trimming removed 0 bases at V and 1 base at J, with 13 bases between. The CDR3 contains 18 residues. The CDR3 region is CASSQEGGGASGANVLTF. CDR3 sequence (DNA): TGCGCCAGCAGCCAAGAAGGCGGGGGCGCTTCTGGGGCCAACGTCCTGACTTTC.

This clone was seen a single time. V and J are TRBV29-1 and TRBJ2-1, with D possibly TRBD2 on 5 matching bases. The CDR3 contains 14 residues. The germline V gene has CDR1 SQVTM and CDR2 ANQGSEA. Trimming stripped 6 bases from V and 8 bases from J, with 20 bases between. The CDR3 nucleotides read TGCAGCGTGGAACACCCCATCGGGGTCGATGAGCAGTTCTTC. Translated, it gives CSVEHPIGVDEQFF.

On this clone itself: The junction and the germline gene differ at one end; a read error may be behind it. Other DNA variants within this sample encode the same CDR3. The gene calls are TRBV11-3 and TRBJ1-2; 9 bases map to TRBD1. Germline V gene sequence: CDR1 SGHNT, CDR2 YENEEA. The CDR3 spans 14 residues. CDR3 region: CASSPLTGGDGYTF. The CDR3 nucleotides read TGCGCCAGCAGCCCCTTGACAGGGGGGGATGGCTACACCTTC.

V usage is TRBV6-5 and J usage is TRBJ1-3, with 7 bases that match TRBD1. V was pared by 6 bases and J by 2 bases, with 4 bases of the junction left unmatched. The germline gives CDR1 MNHEY, CDR2 SVGAGI. The CDR3 runs to 14 residues. Written as DNA, the CDR3 is TGTGCCAGCAGCCCGGGACAGCCTGGAAACACCATATATTTT. Its protein is CASSPGQPGNTIYF.

The V gene is TRBV5-5, the J gene TRBJ1-5; a possible D gene is TRBD1 (5 bases). This CDR3 spans 15 amino acids. Trimming left V 4 bases short and J 3 bases short, with 14 bases between. Germline assignment: CDR1 SGHKS and CDR2 YYEKEE (reference sequence). The CDR3 bases are TGTGCCAGCAGCCTGGGGCAACAGTTCAATCAGCCCCAGCATTTT. Translation: CASSLGQQFNQPQHF. Filled out from reference TRBV5-5 and TRBJ1-5, the complete variable domain reads DAGVTQSPTHLIKTRGQQVTLRCSPISGHKSVSWYQQVLGQGPQFIFQYYEKEERGRGNFPDRFSARQFPNYSSELNVNALLLGDSALYLCASSLGQQFNQPQHFGDGTRLSIL.

This sequence joins TRBV4-3 and TRBJ2-2; the match to TRBD1 covers 10 bases. CDR1 is LGHNA and CDR2 is YSLEER in the germline V gene. The ends lost 4 bases at V and 4 bases at J; junction bases unmatched: 6. CDR3 length: 16 residues. The CDR3 region has the DNA TGCGCCAGCAGCCTTGGACAGGGGGTACGCACCGGGGAGCTGTTTTTT. This sequence encodes CASSLGQGVRTGELFF.

The chain combines TRBV30 with TRBJ2-2; weak D call: TRBD1 (6 bases). The germline CDR1 and CDR2 sequences are GTSNPN and SVGIG (reference sequence). Trimming took off 5 bases at V and 5 bases at J, with 12 bases between the two ends. This CDR3 has 13 amino acids. The CDR3 DNA follows: TGTGCCTGGGCAGGCCAGGGGACCGGGGAGCTGTTTTTT. This gives the protein CAWAGQGTGELFF. The full variable domain, completed using reference TRBV30 and TRBJ2-2, is SQTIHQWPATLVQPVGSPLSLECTVEGTSNPNLYWYRQAAGRGLQLLFYSVGIGQISSEVPQNLSASRPQDRQFILSSKKLLLSDSGFYLCAWAGQGTGELFFGEGSRLTVL.

V and J are TRBV5-4 and TRBJ1-2, with TRBD1 identical over 7 bases. This CDR3 region has 16 residues. Per the germline V gene, CDR1 is SGHNT and CDR2 is YYREEE (reference sequence). Trimming cost V 4 bases and J 0 bases; bases outside gene matches: 9. The CDR3 region is CASSPGDRRSNYGYTF. The CDR3 DNA is TGTGCCAGCAGCCCCGGGGACAGAAGATCTAACTATGGCTACACCTTC.

J is TRBJ1-1 and V is TRBV30; TRBD1 matches at 9 bases. V trimming: 3 bases; J trimming: 0 bases; junction bases outside the gene matches: 8. Germline V CDR1 and CDR2: GTSNPN, SVGIG (reference sequence). The length of the CDR3 is 16 residues. CDR3 nucleotide sequence: TGTGCCTGGAGGCCGGGACAGGGTTCTTTGAACACTGAAGCTTTCTTT. Translated: CAWRPGQGSLNTEAFF.

The chain employs TRBV7-8 and TRBJ1-5, with 9 nucleotides matching TRBD1. This CDR3 is 16 amino acids long. In germline, CDR1 is SGHVS, CDR2 FQNEAQ. Trimming took 5 bases from V and 7 from J; bases not matched to a gene: 12. The CDR3 reads CASSARERTGVQPQHF. For the CDR3, the DNA is TGTGCCAGCAGCGCTCGCGAGAGGACAGGGGTCCAGCCCCAGCATTTT.

This clone showed up just once. V is TRBV18 and J is TRBJ1-3; D not certain. The CDR3 spans 18 residues. Germline CDR1 KGHSH, CDR2 LQKENI. V lost 3 bases to trimming and J lost 1 base, with 19 bases between them. Written as DNA, the CDR3 is TGTGCCAGCTCACCCCGAGGCTCAGACCTCAATTCTGGAAACACCATATATTTT. It specifies CASSPRGSDLNSGNTIYF.

This chain joins TRBV6-5 and TRBJ1-5, with a possible D match to TRBD1 (5 bases). Germline V gene sequence: CDR1 MNHEY, CDR2 SVGAGI. The CDR3 spans 14 residues. Trimming pared 2 bases from V and 7 bases from J, leaving 12 bases between. CDR3 sequence (DNA): TGTGCCAGCAGTTACCGTCAGGGTAACCAGCCCCAGCATTTT. Translation gives CASSYRQGNQPQHF.

This chain joins TRBV5-1 and TRBJ2-7; TRBD2 is a possible D gene (5 bases). V shed 1 base and J shed 7 bases, with 15 bases lying between them. Germline-derived CDR1 and CDR2 are SGHRS and YFSETQ. There are 14 residues in the CDR3. CDR3 nucleotides: TGCGCCAGCAGCTTGTTGGTTTCTCGAGGGGAGCAGTACTTC. Amino acids: CASSLLVSRGEQYF.

This clone turned up a few times. The chain combines TRBV6-1 with TRBJ1-2; D is perhaps TRBD1 (5 bases). Germline V lookup: CDR1 MNHNS, CDR2 SASEGT. This CDR3 region has 14 residues. Trimming removed 5 bases at V and 7 bases at J, with 17 bases between. The CDR3 nucleotides read TGTGCCAGCAGTAGTACTGGACACGGATCTGGCTACACCTTC. Translating it yields CASSSTGHGSGYTF.

This clone has just a few counts. This sequence joins TRBV29-1 and TRBJ2-1, with TRBD2 identical over 7 bases. The CDR3 is made up of 14 amino acids. Germline V CDR1 and CDR2: SQVTM, ANQGSEA. Trimming removed 4 bases from V and 4 bases from J; junction bases left unmatched: 7. As DNA, the CDR3 is TGCAGCGTTGGCAGGAGCGGGGTTTACAATGAGCAGTTCTTC. Its translation: CSVGRSGVYNEQFF.

The chain employs TRBV7-3 and TRBJ2-1, with D perhaps TRBD1 (6 bases). Germline CDR1 is SGHTA and CDR2 is FQGTGA. The CDR3 totals 13 residues. Trimming cost V 9 bases and J 4 bases, with 13 bases left between them. CDR3 coding DNA: TGTGCCAGGTACCAGGGGATTTACAATGAGCAGTTCTTC. This codes for CARYQGIYNEQFF.

The J gene is TRBJ2-1, the V gene TRBV4-1; D is unclear. V dropped 4 bases and J dropped 3 bases, with 10 bases sitting between them. The CDR3 runs 14 residues. The germline CDR1 and CDR2 sequences are MGHRA and YSYEKL. The CDR3 nucleotides are TGCGCCAGCAGCCTGAGATCGGGCTACAATGAGCAGTTCTTC. Encoded protein: CASSLRSGYNEQFF.

V is TRBV5-4 and J is TRBJ1-3, with TRBD1 identical over 8 bases. The CDR3 is 15 amino acids. Unmatched junction bases numbered 7, after V lost 4 bases and J lost 4 bases. Looked up from germline, CDR1 is SGHNT and CDR2 is YYREEE (reference sequence). For the CDR3, the DNA is TGTGCCAGCAGCCAAGACAGGGGACTGGGAAACACCATATATTTT. Protein sequence: CASSQDRGLGNTIYF.

The table lists this clone with a count of one. This sequence joins TRBV10-2 and TRBJ1-3; D perhaps matches TRBD1 (5 bases). The CDR3 runs 14 residues. Trimming left V 3 bases short and J 7 bases short, with 13 bases between. CDR1 and CDR2 from the germline V gene are WSHSY and SAAADI. CDR3 bases: TGCGCCAGCAGTGATTGGGGGGTACGGAACACCATATATTTT. It yields the protein CASSDWGVRNTIYF.

V usage is TRBV5-6 and J usage is TRBJ1-5; the D is unclear. The CDR3 length is 16 residues. The ends were cut back, 2 bases at V and 0 bases at J, with 12 bases in the middle. CDR1 SGHDT and CDR2 YYEEEE come from the germline V gene. The CDR3 coding sequence is TGTGCCAGCAGCTTTGGAGGTCCTAATAGCAATCAGCCCCAGCATTTT. It specifies CASSFGGPNSNQPQHF.

V gene TRBV6-5 combines with J gene TRBJ2-2, with 9 bases fitting TRBD1. The length of the CDR3 is 16 residues. V was clipped by 4 bases and J by 6 bases; unmatched bases: 9. Germline loops: CDR1 MNHEY, CDR2 SVGAGI. Here the CDR3 DNA reads TGTGCCAGCAGTTCCCGGGACAGGGTACGGGCCGGGGAGCTGTTTTTT. Translated: CASSSRDRVRAGELFF.

CDR3 nucleotides: TGTGCCAGCAGCTTCATACTAGCGGGCTTGGAGACCCAGTACTTC. It codes for CASSFILAGLETQYF. This chain joins TRBV5-4 and TRBJ2-5; 9 positions agree with TRBD2. Germline values: CDR1 SGHNT, CDR2 YYREEE (reference sequence). The ends lost 2 bases at V and 5 bases at J; junction bases unmatched: 7. The CDR3 extends over 15 amino acids. Complete variable domain (other parts from reference TRBV5-4 and TRBJ2-5): ETGVTQSPTHLIKTRGQQVTLRCSSQSGHNTVSWYQQALGQGPQFIFQYYREEENGRGNFPPRFSGLQFPNYSSELNVNALELDDSALYLCASSFILAGLETQYFGPGTRLLVL.

The chain combines TRBV19 with TRBJ1-1; D is unresolved. The germline CDR1 and CDR2 sequences are LNHDA and SQIVND (reference sequence). Trimming removed 5 bases at V and 3 bases at J, with 10 bases between. CDR3 length equals 13 residues. The CDR3 DNA reads as TGTGCCAGTAGTCCTCCCAGTTACACTGAAGCTTTCTTT. Amino acid sequence: CASSPPSYTEAFF.